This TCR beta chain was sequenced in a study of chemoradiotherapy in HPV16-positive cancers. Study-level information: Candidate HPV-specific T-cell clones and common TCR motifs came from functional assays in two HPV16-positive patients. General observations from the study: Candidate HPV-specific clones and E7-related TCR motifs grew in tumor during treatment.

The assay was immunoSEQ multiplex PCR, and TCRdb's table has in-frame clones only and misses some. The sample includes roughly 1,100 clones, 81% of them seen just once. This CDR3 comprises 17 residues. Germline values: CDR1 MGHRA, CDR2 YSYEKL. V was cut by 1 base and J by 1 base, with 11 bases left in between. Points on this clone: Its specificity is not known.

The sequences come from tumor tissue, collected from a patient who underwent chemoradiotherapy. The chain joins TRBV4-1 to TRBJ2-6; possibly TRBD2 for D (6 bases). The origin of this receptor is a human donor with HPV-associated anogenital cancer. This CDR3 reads CASSQAEGLSGANVLTF. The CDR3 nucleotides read TGCGCCAGCAGCCAAGCGGAGGGTCTGTCTGGGGCCAACGTCCTGACTTTC.